This record looks at one T cell receptor (beta chain) sequence and its context. Antigen: not known. Partitioning of CD4+ cells yielded a CD45RA+ naive subset and a CD45RA-negative memory subset. This CDR3 contains 15 residues. Germline V gene lookup returns CDR1 MDHEN and CDR2 SYDVKM. Trimming removed 3 bases from V and 6 bases from J, with 17 bases in between. This record belongs to a study of shared clonotypes between healthy human individuals. Study context: Per donor, three plates held CD4 naive cells, three held CD4 memory, two held CD8 naive and one held CD8 memory.

Whole-study findings and limits: Compared with memory subsets, naive subsets generally had larger estimated richness.

In the sorted-subset replicate PCRs, around 220 ng DNA, 25,000 to 30,000 T cell genomes, was used. Measured with immunoSEQ multiplex PCR; TCRdb has only the in-frame clones, and not every one. The data hold 2,500,000 or so clones, with 80% to 95% observed a single time. The sequence derives from a man younger than 30 in good health. Some clones in this sample may be carry-over from other donors' samples. This chain uses TRBV28 with TRBJ1-2; a weak D match, TRBD1 (5 bases). Sequenced sample: naive CD4+ T cells from PBMCs. Subset here: CD45RA+ positively selected. CDR3 region: CASSFRQGGFNGYTF. For the CDR3, the DNA is TGTGCCAGCAGTTTTCGGCAGGGTGGGTTTAATGGCTACACCTTC.